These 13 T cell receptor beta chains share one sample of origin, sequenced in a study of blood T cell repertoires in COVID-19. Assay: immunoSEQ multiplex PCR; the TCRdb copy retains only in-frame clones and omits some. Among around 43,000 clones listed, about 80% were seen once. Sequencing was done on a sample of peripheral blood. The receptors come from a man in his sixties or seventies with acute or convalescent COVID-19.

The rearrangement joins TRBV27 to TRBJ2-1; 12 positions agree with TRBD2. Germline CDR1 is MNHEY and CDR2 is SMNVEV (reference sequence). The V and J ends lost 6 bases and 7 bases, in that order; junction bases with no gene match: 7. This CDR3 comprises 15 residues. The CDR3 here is CASSPTSGGRNEQFF. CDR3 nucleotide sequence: TGTGCCAGCAGCCCGACTAGCGGGGGACGGAATGAGCAGTTCTTC.

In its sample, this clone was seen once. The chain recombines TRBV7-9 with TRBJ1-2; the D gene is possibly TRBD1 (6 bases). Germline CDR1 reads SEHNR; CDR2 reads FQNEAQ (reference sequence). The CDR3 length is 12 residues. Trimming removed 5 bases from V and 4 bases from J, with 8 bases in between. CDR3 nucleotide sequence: TGTGCCAGCAGCGTCAGGGGCTATGGCTACACCTTC. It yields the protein CASSVRGYGYTF. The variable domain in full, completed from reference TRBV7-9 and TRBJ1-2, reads DTGVSQNPRHKITKRGQNVTFRCDPISEHNRLYWYRQTLGQGPEFLTYFQNEAQLEKSRLLSDRFSAERPKGSFSTLEIQRTEQGDSAMYLCASSVRGYGYTFGSGTRLTVV.

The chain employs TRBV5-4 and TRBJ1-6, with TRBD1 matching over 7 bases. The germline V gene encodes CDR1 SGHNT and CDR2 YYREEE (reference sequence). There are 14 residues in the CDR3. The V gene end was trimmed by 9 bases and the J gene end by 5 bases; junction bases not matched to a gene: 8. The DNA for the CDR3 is TGTGCCACCCACCAAGGGGGCCATAATTCACCCCTCCACTTT. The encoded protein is CATHQGGHNSPLHF.

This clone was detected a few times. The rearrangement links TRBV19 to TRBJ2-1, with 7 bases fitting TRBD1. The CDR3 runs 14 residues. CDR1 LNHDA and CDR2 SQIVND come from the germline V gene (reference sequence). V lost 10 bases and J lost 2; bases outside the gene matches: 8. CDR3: CATHPGQTYNEQFF. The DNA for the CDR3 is TGTGCCACCCACCCGGGACAGACCTACAATGAGCAGTTCTTC.

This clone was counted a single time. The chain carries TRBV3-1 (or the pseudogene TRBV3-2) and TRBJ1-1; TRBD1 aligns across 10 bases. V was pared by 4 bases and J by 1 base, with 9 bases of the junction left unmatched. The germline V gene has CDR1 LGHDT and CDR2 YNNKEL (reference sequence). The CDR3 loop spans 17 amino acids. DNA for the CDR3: TGTGCCAGCAGCCCGCGGGACAGGGGTGTGAGGAACACTGAAGCTTTCTTT. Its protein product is CASSPRDRGVRNTEAFF.

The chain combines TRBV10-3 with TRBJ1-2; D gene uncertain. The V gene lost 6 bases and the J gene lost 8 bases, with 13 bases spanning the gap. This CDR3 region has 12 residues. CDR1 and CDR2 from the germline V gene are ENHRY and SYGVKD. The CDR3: CAIRGEGGGYTF. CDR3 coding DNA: TGTGCCATCAGAGGTGAGGGTGGGGGCTACACCTTC.

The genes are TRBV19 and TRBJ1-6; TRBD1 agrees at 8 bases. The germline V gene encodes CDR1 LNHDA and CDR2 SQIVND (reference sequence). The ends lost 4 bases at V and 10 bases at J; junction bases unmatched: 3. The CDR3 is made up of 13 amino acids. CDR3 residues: CASSTGQGSPLHF. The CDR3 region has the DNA TGTGCCAGTAGTACTGGACAGGGCTCACCCCTCCACTTT.

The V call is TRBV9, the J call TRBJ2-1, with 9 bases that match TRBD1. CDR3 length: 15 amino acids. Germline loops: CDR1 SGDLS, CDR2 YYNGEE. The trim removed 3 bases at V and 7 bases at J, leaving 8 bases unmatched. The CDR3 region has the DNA TGTGCCAGCAGCGCCAGACAGGGGGGTGGTAATGAGCAGTTCTTC. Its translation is CASSARQGGGNEQFF.

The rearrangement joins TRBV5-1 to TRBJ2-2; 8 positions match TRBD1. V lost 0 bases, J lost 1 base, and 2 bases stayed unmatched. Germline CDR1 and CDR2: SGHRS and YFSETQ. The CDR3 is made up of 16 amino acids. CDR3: CASSLGQGMNTGELFF. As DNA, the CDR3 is TGCGCCAGCAGCTTGGGACAGGGGATGAACACCGGGGAGCTGTTTTTT. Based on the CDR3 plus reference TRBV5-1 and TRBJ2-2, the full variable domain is KAGVTQTPRYLIKTRGQQVTLSCSPISGHRSVSWYQQTPGQGLQFLFEYFSETQRNKGNFPGRFSGRQFSNSRSEMNVSTLELGDSALYLCASSLGQGMNTGELFFGEGSRLTVL.

Here the CDR3 reads CASSMGRQRNQPQHF. The DNA for the CDR3 is TGTGCCAGTAGTATGGGCAGGCAACGCAATCAGCCCCAGCATTTT. V usage is TRBV19 and J usage is TRBJ1-5; D is undetermined. Trimming took off 3 bases at V and 2 bases at J, with 11 bases between the two ends. The CDR3 length is 15 residues. Per germline, CDR1 LNHDA and CDR2 SQIVND (reference sequence).

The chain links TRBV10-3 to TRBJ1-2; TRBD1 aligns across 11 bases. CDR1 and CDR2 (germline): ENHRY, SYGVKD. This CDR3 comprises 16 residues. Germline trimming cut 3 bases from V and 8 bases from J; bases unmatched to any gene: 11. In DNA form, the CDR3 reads TGTGCCATCAGTGACCGATCCGGGACAGGGGGTCGGGGCTACACCTTC. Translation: CAISDRSGTGGRGYTF.

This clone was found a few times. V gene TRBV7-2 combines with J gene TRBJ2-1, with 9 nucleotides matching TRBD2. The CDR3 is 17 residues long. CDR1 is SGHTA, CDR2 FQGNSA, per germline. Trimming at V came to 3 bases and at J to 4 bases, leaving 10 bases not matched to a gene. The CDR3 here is CASSFYSLAGRYNEQFF. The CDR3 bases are TGTGCCAGCAGCTTTTATAGTCTAGCGGGGCGGTACAATGAGCAGTTCTTC.

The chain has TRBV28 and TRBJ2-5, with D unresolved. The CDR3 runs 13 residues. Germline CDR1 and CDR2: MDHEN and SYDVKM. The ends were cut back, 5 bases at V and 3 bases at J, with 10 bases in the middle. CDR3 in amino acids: CASSVPGEETQYF. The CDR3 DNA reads TGTGCCAGCAGTGTCCCCGGAGAAGAGACCCAGTACTTC.